This T cell receptor beta chain derives from a study of beta chain features in type 1 diabetes. Whole-study results and caveats: In cDNA sequencing, cells with high TCR expression could be over-represented. A moderate, significant TCRB CDR3 shortening appeared in type 1 diabetes across four CD4+ subsets.

Of the isolated RNA, all was reverse transcribed, and so the sequenced material was expressed TCRB transcripts. The protocol was immunoSEQ multiplex PCR, while the TCRdb copy is restricted to in-frame clones and leaves out a portion. Of approximately 130,000 clones detected, roughly 17% appear once; the ten largest clones hold roughly 2.5%. Comment on this clone: Its antigen is unidentified.

Purity (above 95%) was reached by all sorted populations. Looked up from germline, CDR1 is SGDLS and CDR2 is YYNGEE. V was clipped by 3 bases and J by 7 bases, with 20 bases between them. This CDR3 spans 17 amino acids. Sequencing used central memory CD4+ T cells from blood. The chain uses TRBV9 and TRBJ1-6; D perhaps matches TRBD1 (5 bases). This clonotype was obtained from a man between 18 and 35 years old with type 1 diabetes. This CDR3 is CASSARSSGTPNSPLHF. Written as DNA, the CDR3 is TGTGCCAGCAGCGCACGTTCTAGCGGGACCCCCAATTCACCCCTCCACTTT.